A selection of T cell receptor beta chains follows, all from one sample in a study of pediatric ulcerative colitis. Using immunoSEQ multiplex PCR, the repertoire was profiled, and TCRdb retains in-frame clones only, with some absent. The table has about 64,000 clones, more than 60% seen once; the top ten hold 5.2%. The sequenced sample was blood. The receptors come from a boy between 5 and 17 years old with moderate ulcerative colitis. Both conserved end residues are part of each CDR3. The size of a clone is reported for some rows only, either as once, few or many, or as a class for expanded clones.

once	TRBV30	TRBJ2-1	CAWSSVGHNEQFF
NA	TRBV4-3	TRBJ2-1	CASSQVPRGGGRINEQFF
NA	TRBV29-1	TRBJ2-7	CSPHGDRACHEQYF
NA	TRBV5-1	TRBJ2-7	CASSRQGGGSVTYEQYF
NA	TRBV6-1	TRBJ1-2	CASSEVYGSVGYTF
NA	TRBV7-7	TRBJ2-3	CASSRDRTSTDTQYF
NA	TRBV19	TRBJ2-7	CASSVSLQTYEQYF
NA	TRBV5-1	TRBJ2-2	CASSLTFAGGLSHGELFF
NA	TRBV9	TRBJ2-3	CASSDERAATQYF
NA	TRBV19	TRBJ1-5	CAGSQGLEQPQHF
NA	TRBV6-1	TRBJ2-1	CASSEGRAGAVEQFF
NA	TRBV7-9	TRBJ2-7	CASSFGDNTSPEQYF
many	TRBV2	TRBJ1-2	CASSFLRRDYGYTF
NA	TRBV11-2	TRBJ2-7	CASRSSGGYEQYF
NA	TRBV7-8	TRBJ1-1	CASSSHTEAFF
NA	TRBV25-1	TRBJ1-1	CASSEFIGTNTEAFF
NA	TRBV5-4	TRBJ1-1	CASSVNRETDTEAFF
NA	TRBV28	TRBJ1-2	CASRAGQGSGYTF
NA	TRBV5-6	TRBJ1-1	CASSSPRAMNTEAFF
NA	TRBV9	TRBJ1-5	CASSVVAGENNQPQHF
NA	TRBV13	TRBJ1-5	CASSLGPNQPQHF
NA	TRBV4-2	TRBJ2-1	CASSLGVADYNEQFF
NA	TRBV19	TRBJ1-1	CASSPRVSNTEAFF
NA	TRBV6-5	TRBJ1-1	CASSYSILPQGAEAFF